This TCR beta chain was sequenced in a study of cytomegalovirus exposure and HLA in healthy donors. As for the study in general: Most genotyped donors, around 86% of about 400, had Caucasian-associated genetic ancestry.

Notes on this clone: Antigen specificity is unknown.

CDR3 length: 17 residues. The V gene end was trimmed by 0 bases and the J gene end by 2 bases; junction bases not matched to a gene: 8. Germline CDR1 MGHRA, CDR2 YSYEKL. Primers: 60 Vbeta forward and 13 Jbeta reverse. TCRdb's table, derived via immunoSEQ multiplex PCR, lists solely in-frame clones and lacks some. The table includes 170,000 or so clones, 80% detected once. The study's findings and limits: In a later analysis, productive TCRs from donors in an Asian-associated ancestry cluster reportedly carried fewer N-insertions than the cohort mean. Specificity of a few CMV-associated chains for CMV antigens was verified in vitro. With further analysis later on, most CMV-associated TCR beta chains appeared HLA-restricted.

The sample comprised PBMCs. The chain carries TRBV4-1 and TRBJ2-7; TRBD2 matches at 9 bases. This receptor was identified in a man younger than 45 in good health and CMV-seropositive. The CDR3 here is CASSQDRRAGGAYEQYF. For the CDR3, the DNA is TGCGCCAGCAGCCAAGATCGGCGCGCGGGAGGGGCCTACGAGCAGTACTTC.